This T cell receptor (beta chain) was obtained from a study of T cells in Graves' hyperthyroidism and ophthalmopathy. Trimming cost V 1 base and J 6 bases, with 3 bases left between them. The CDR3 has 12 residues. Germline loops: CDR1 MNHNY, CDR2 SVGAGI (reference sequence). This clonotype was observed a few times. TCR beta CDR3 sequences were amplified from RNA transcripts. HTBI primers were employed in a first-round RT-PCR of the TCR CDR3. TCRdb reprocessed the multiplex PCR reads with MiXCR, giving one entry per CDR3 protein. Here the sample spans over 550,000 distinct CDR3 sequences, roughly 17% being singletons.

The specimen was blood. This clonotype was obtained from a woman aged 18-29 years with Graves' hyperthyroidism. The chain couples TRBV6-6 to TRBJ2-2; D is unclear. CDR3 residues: CASSYFAGELFF. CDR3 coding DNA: TGTGCCAGCAGTTACTTTGCCGGGGAGCTGTTTTTT.